This TCR beta chain was obtained from a study of control samples from healthy donors and cancer patients. A word on this clone: Other DNA sequences of this sample code for an identical CDR3.

Sequencing used immunoSEQ multiplex PCR; TCRdb keeps in-frame clones, though not all of them. The sample contains about 180,000 clones, around nine tenths of which appear only once. Germline CDR1 reads DFQATT; CDR2 reads SNEGSKA (reference sequence). The CDR3 consists of 10 residues. Trimming took 4 bases from V and 6 from J, leaving 4 bases between them. Sequenced input: blood. V and J are TRBV20-1 and TRBJ2-1, with no clear D. The sequence derives from a man aged 30 to 45 in good health. The CDR3, as DNA: TGCAGTGCTAAGGGCAATGAGCAGTTCTTC. As protein: CSAKGNEQFF.